What follows are 23 T cell receptor beta chains derived from one specimen sequenced in a study of PD-1 blockade in classical Hodgkin lymphoma. Here immunoSEQ multiplex PCR was the method, and the copy in TCRdb shows in-frame clones only, minus some. The sample lists fewer than 90,000 clones; roughly 91% were seen once. Brentuximab vedotin exposure varied among the patients, all of whom had relapsed after autologous stem cell transplantation. Material: peripheral blood mononuclear cells (PBMCs), obtained at baseline. The source of these receptors is a human donor with classical Hodgkin lymphoma.

The gene calls are TRBV7-9 and TRBJ2-5, with D unclear. The CDR3 length is 12 residues. The germline CDR1 and CDR2 sequences are SEHNR and FQNEAQ (reference sequence). Trimming left V 3 bases short and J 4 bases short, with 6 bases between. Written as DNA, the CDR3 is TGTGCCAGCAGCTTGGGTAGAGAGACCCAGTACTTC. It codes for CASSLGRETQYF.

The chain employs TRBV4-3 and TRBJ2-1; TRBD1 or TRBD2 may be the D gene (7 bases each). Trimming pared 0 bases from V and 6 bases from J, leaving 18 bases between. Germline V gene sequence: CDR1 LGHNA, CDR2 YSLEER. This CDR3 region has 17 residues. The CDR3, as DNA: TGCGCCAGCAGCCAAGATTGGGGGGGAGGGGGCCTCAATGAGCAGTTCTTC. Residues: CASSQDWGGGGLNEQFF.

This chain connects TRBV9 to TRBJ2-4; TRBD2 matches at 12 bases. The germline V gene has CDR1 SGDLS and CDR2 YYNGEE. The junction had 9 bases not matched to a gene; V was cut back by 0 bases and J by 2 bases. The CDR3 consists of 19 residues. CDR3 sequence reads: CASSVDALAGGQSKNIQYF. CDR3 nucleotides: TGTGCCAGCAGCGTAGATGCCCTAGCGGGGGGGCAATCCAAAAACATTCAGTACTTC.

In its sample, this clone was seen once. The chain combines TRBV21-1 with TRBJ2-7; the D call in the table, TRBD1, was not verified against the DNA. TRBV21-1 is deemed a pseudogene. The CDR3 totals 17 residues. CDR3 sequence (DNA): TGTGCCAGCAGCGCCCTAAAGGAGAAGGACAGGGGCCACGAGCAGTACTTC. It is translated as CASSALKEKDRGHEQYF.

The chain uses TRBV15 and TRBJ2-5; D not certain. V dropped 1 base and J dropped 2 bases, with 5 bases sitting between them. CDR1 and CDR2 (germline): LNHNV, YYDKDF (reference sequence). There are 13 residues in the CDR3. The CDR3 loop is CATSRGSQETQYF. The CDR3 coding sequence is TGTGCCACCAGCAGAGGGAGTCAAGAGACCCAGTACTTC.

The CDR3 is CAWSHPGLAGSQGDTQYF. In nucleotides, the CDR3 is TGTGCCTGGAGTCACCCGGGACTAGCGGGGTCTCAAGGAGATACGCAGTATTTT. The V call is TRBV30, the J call TRBJ2-3; 13 nucleotides line up with TRBD2. CDR1 and CDR2 (germline): GTSNPN, SVGIG (reference sequence). The CDR3 loop spans 18 amino acids. V shed 2 bases, J shed 5 bases, and the junction held 13 bases outside the gene matches.

The gene calls are TRBV5-1 and TRBJ2-5, with 7 bases fitting TRBD1. This CDR3 is 15 amino acids long. Germline values: CDR1 SGHRS, CDR2 YFSETQ. Losses at the gene ends were 4 bases for V and 4 bases for J; bases not matched to a gene: 10. The CDR3 nucleotides are TGCGCCAGCAGCGCAGGACAGGCTTTCACAGAGACCCAGTACTTC. Translating it yields CASSAGQAFTETQYF.

The chain carries TRBV4-1 and TRBJ1-6, with 9 bases fitting TRBD1. Germline loops: CDR1 MGHRA, CDR2 YSYEKL. Trimming took 5 bases from V and 7 from J; bases not matched to a gene: 9. The CDR3 length is 16 residues. CDR3 protein: CASSYDGTGLNSPLHF. The CDR3 nucleotides read TGCGCCAGCAGCTACGACGGGACAGGGCTAAATTCACCCCTCCACTTT.

The gene calls are TRBV7-7 and TRBJ2-5; TRBD1 might be the D (6 bases). The V end lost 1 base, the J end lost 5 bases, and 17 bases lay between the germline ends. CDR1 is SSHAT, CDR2 FNYEAQ, per germline (reference sequence). This CDR3 spans 16 amino acids. The CDR3 bases are TGTGCCAGCAGCTTAGTTTTGTCAGGGGTAGGGGAGACCCAGTACTTC. It encodes CASSLVLSGVGETQYF. Full variable domain (outside the CDR3, taken from reference TRBV7-7 and TRBJ2-5): GAGVSQSPRYKVTKRGQDVTLRCDPISSHATLYWYQQALGQGPEFLTYFNYEAQPDKSGLPSDRFSAERPEGSISTLTIQRTEQRDSAMYRCASSLVLSGVGETQYFGPGTRLLVL.

The CDR3 sequence is CASSYDSYQETQYF. In DNA form, the CDR3 reads TGTGCCAGCAGCTACGACAGCTACCAAGAGACCCAGTACTTC. The rearrangement uses TRBV7-6 and TRBJ2-5; weak D call: TRBD1 (5 bases). The CDR3 spans 14 residues. The germline V and J ends were trimmed by 4 bases and 0 bases, with 9 bases remaining between them. Germline values: CDR1 SGHVS, CDR2 FNYEAQ.

This chain connects TRBV5-6 to TRBJ2-2, with 9 bases that match TRBD1. The germline CDR1 and CDR2 sequences are SGHDT and YYEEEE. This CDR3 is 14 amino acids long. J was trimmed by 4 bases and V by 4 bases; bases with no gene match: 2. The CDR3, as DNA: TGTGCCAGCAGCCGGGACAGGGTCACCGGGGAGCTGTTTTTT. It translates to CASSRDRVTGELFF.

The rearrangement joins TRBV19 to TRBJ2-1, with D possibly TRBD2 on 6 matching bases. Trimming pared 0 bases from V and 2 bases from J, leaving 11 bases between. Germline CDR1 and CDR2: LNHDA and SQIVND (reference sequence). This CDR3 is 16 amino acids long. This CDR3 is CASSIEEGYPYNEQFF. The CDR3 DNA reads as TGTGCCAGTAGTATAGAGGAGGGGTACCCCTACAATGAGCAGTTCTTC.

V is TRBV30 and J is TRBJ1-2; D is ambiguous. There are 13 residues in the CDR3. CDR1 and CDR2 (germline): GTSNPN, SVGIG (reference sequence). V gave up 0 bases and J gave up 6 bases, with 11 bases separating them. The CDR3 nucleotides read TGTGCCTGGAGTGTAGGTTTGGGCGATGGCTACACCTTC. Protein product: CAWSVGLGDGYTF.

V and J are TRBV7-9 and TRBJ2-3, with 10 bases matching TRBD1. The CDR3 totals 19 residues. J gave up 0 bases and V 5 bases, and 14 bases lay outside the gene matches. Germline V gene lookup returns CDR1 SEHNR and CDR2 FQNEAQ (reference sequence). CDR3 nucleotide sequence: TGTGCCAGCAGCCCCCTCGGACAGGGGGGAACCCTCAGCACAGATACGCAGTATTTT. As protein: CASSPLGQGGTLSTDTQYF.

The chain recombines TRBV23-1 with TRBJ1-2; the match to TRBD1 covers 10 bases. TRBV23-1 carries the ORF label, with uncertain function. Trimming cost V 4 bases and J 9 bases; bases outside gene matches: 5. This CDR3 has 13 residues. CDR3 residues: CASSLRDRGCYTF. The CDR3, as DNA: TGCGCCAGCAGTCTAAGGGACAGGGGATGCTACACCTTC.

This chain connects TRBV12-5 to TRBJ2-2; no clear D gene. V was trimmed by 3 bases and J by 9 bases, leaving 14 bases between them. This CDR3 is built from 14 residues. CDR1 and CDR2 (germline): LGHNT, FRNRAP. CDR3 coding DNA: TGTGCTAGTGGTTTTGGTACTAAGCTTCGGGAGCTGTTTTTT. Translation gives CASGFGTKLRELFF.

The genes are TRBV6-1 and TRBJ1-5, with TRBD1 matching over 11 bases. The CDR3 loop spans 15 amino acids. Trimming took 6 bases from V and 5 from J; bases not matched to a gene: 6. Germline V CDR1 and CDR2: MNHNS, SASEGT. CDR3 sequence (DNA): TGTGCCAGCAGCAACCTGGGACAGGGGGATCAGCCCCAGCATTTT. Protein sequence: CASSNLGQGDQPQHF.

This rearrangement joins TRBV7-9 to TRBJ2-1, with D unclear. Trimming took 0 bases from V and 8 from J, leaving 8 bases between them. There are 13 residues in the CDR3. Germline V gene lookup returns CDR1 SEHNR and CDR2 FQNEAQ (reference sequence). The CDR3 DNA follows: TGTGCCAGCAGCTTAGCGTTGGGCGATGAGCAGTTCTTC. Residues: CASSLALGDEQFF.

The CDR3 sequence is CASSLLSGVGQYF. The CDR3 DNA sequence: TGTGCCAGCAGTTTACTTTCGGGGGTGGGCCAGTACTTC. This chain links TRBV27 with TRBJ2-5; the D gene is possibly TRBD2 (6 bases). V lost 2 bases to trimming and J lost 10 bases, with 14 bases between them. The CDR3 is made up of 13 amino acids. The germline gives CDR1 MNHEY, CDR2 SMNVEV (reference sequence).

This clone was counted a single time. The chain is built from TRBV5-1 and TRBJ2-5; tentatively, D is TRBD1 (6 bases). The V gene's germline CDR1 is SGHRS and CDR2 YFSETQ. Trimming shortened V by 6 bases and J by 3 bases, and 15 bases separated the two germline ends. The CDR3 runs 14 residues. Here the CDR3 DNA reads TGCGCCAGCACCAATGGACAGAATGAAGAGACCCAGTACTTC. Encoded protein: CASTNGQNEETQYF.

V usage is TRBV5-6 and J usage is TRBJ2-5; 7 bases match TRBD1. Trimming at V came to 4 bases and at J to 0 bases, leaving 9 bases not matched to a gene. This CDR3 contains 16 residues. In germline, CDR1 is SGHDT, CDR2 YYEEEE. The chain's CDR3 is CASSLNRGRNQETQYF. CDR3 coding DNA: TGTGCCAGCAGCCTTAACAGGGGCCGCAACCAAGAGACCCAGTACTTC.

The sample holds a few counts of this clone. The chain joins TRBV5-8 to TRBJ2-7, with D hard to call. The V end was cut by 4 bases, the J end by 2 bases, with 4 bases between. The CDR3 spans 11 residues. CDR1 and CDR2 from the germline V gene are SGHTS and YDEGEE. As DNA, the CDR3 is TGTGCCAGCAGCCACCCCTACGAGCAGTACTTC. This translates into CASSHPYEQYF.

The chain combines TRBV19 with TRBJ2-1; possibly TRBD1 for D (6 bases). Germline V CDR1 and CDR2: LNHDA, SQIVND (reference sequence). This CDR3 has 12 amino acids. The V end was cut by 2 bases, the J end by 9 bases, with 8 bases between. The CDR3 nucleotides read TGTGCCAGTAGTATACCCAGGGGTGAGCAGTTCTTC. Translated, it gives CASSIPRGEQFF. Complete variable domain (other parts from reference TRBV19 and TRBJ2-1): DGGITQSPKYLFRKEGQNVTLSCEQNLNHDAMYWYRQDPGQGLRLIYYSQIVNDFQKGDIAEGYSVSREKKESFPLTVTSAQKNPTAFYLCASSIPRGEQFFGPGTRLTVL.